The 19 T cell receptor beta chains presented below share a single source sample, sequenced in a study of T-cell reconstitution after alpha-beta-depleted transplantation in children. Unique molecular identifiers tagged the TCRbeta library. TCRdb reprocessed the PCR reads with MiXCR, giving one entry per CDR3 protein. The data hold about half a million distinct CDR3 sequences, with approximately 13% observed a single time. The sample in question was PBMCs from the stem cell graft donor, obtained from the stem cell graft. The receptors shown here come from a human donor who donated a stem cell graft to a child with combined immunodeficiency.

This clonotype has more than one count but fewer than ten. The chain couples TRBV10-3 to TRBJ2-1, with 8 nucleotides matching TRBD2. J gave up 4 bases and V 7 bases, and 6 bases lay outside the gene matches. Germline loops: CDR1 ENHRY, CDR2 SYGVKD. The CDR3 is 14 amino acids. The CDR3 spells CAIKERGSYNEQFF. In nucleotides, the CDR3 is TGTGCCATCAAGGAGCGGGGGTCGTACAATGAGCAGTTCTTC.

This clonotype has only a few counts. The J gene is TRBJ2-1, the V gene TRBV7-8, with 9 bases aligning to TRBD2. The CDR3 covers 18 residues. Germline CDR1 reads SGHVS; CDR2 reads FQNEAQ. Trimming cost V 5 bases and J 7 bases; bases outside gene matches: 18. The CDR3 loop is CASSRFVVAGEGWNEQFF. Here the CDR3 DNA reads TGTGCCAGCAGCCGCTTTGTGGTAGCGGGAGAAGGTTGGAATGAGCAGTTCTTC.

The chain combines TRBV5-1 with TRBJ2-5; TRBD2 aligns across 7 bases. The CDR3 is 14 residues long. Unmatched junction bases numbered 9, after V lost 4 bases and J lost 6 bases. Germline-derived CDR1 and CDR2 are SGHRS and YFSETQ. As DNA, the CDR3 is TGCGCCAGCAGCGAAGTGGGGGGGACCCAGACCCAGTACTTC. Translating it yields CASSEVGGTQTQYF.

This clonotype was seen repeatedly, ten times or more. The chain combines TRBV7-2 with TRBJ2-1; tentatively, D is TRBD2 (6 bases). The CDR3 totals 15 residues. Trimming pared 1 base from V and 3 bases from J, leaving 10 bases between. Germline V gene sequence: CDR1 SGHTA, CDR2 FQGNSA. The CDR3 region is CASSLVNGGYNEQFF. CDR3 DNA sequence: TGTGCCAGCAGCTTAGTAAACGGGGGCTACAATGAGCAGTTCTTC.

This clonotype was detected a few times. This chain connects TRBV7-9 to TRBJ1-5, with D hard to call. V lost 4 bases, J lost 9 bases, and 7 bases lay in between. Per the germline V gene, CDR1 is SEHNR and CDR2 is FQNEAQ (reference sequence). CDR3 length equals 11 residues. CDR3 loop: CASSSSGPQHF. CDR3 DNA: TGTGCCAGCAGCTCCTCAGGGCCCCAGCATTTT.

This clonotype was seen a few times. V usage is TRBV30 and J usage is TRBJ2-1; a possible D gene is TRBD1 (5 bases). The CDR3 totals 12 residues. The germline CDR1 and CDR2 sequences are GTSNPN and SVGIG (reference sequence). V lost 5 bases, J lost 8 bases, and 13 bases lay in between. CDR3 nucleotide sequence: TGTGCCTGGGGACGACAAGGGGATGAGCAGTTCTTC. The encoded protein is CAWGRQGDEQFF.

This clonotype was picked up many times. The rearrangement links TRBV5-1 to TRBJ2-2; 11 nucleotides align to TRBD2. CDR1 is SGHRS, CDR2 YFSETQ, per germline. Germline trimming cut 4 bases from V and 5 bases from J; bases unmatched to any gene: 4. This CDR3 has 15 amino acids. CDR3 residues: CASSMGLAETGELFF. CDR3 DNA: TGCGCCAGCAGCATGGGACTAGCGGAAACCGGGGAGCTGTTTTTT.

This clonotype has ten or more counts. V is TRBV2 and J is TRBJ2-5, with 11 bases fitting TRBD2. The J segment lost 5 bases and the V segment lost 7 bases, leaving 9 bases of the junction unmatched. The germline V gene has CDR1 SNHLY and CDR2 FYNNEI. This CDR3 has 15 residues. CDR3 sequence: CASNLLAGVWETQYF. DNA for the CDR3: TGTGCCAGCAACCTACTAGCGGGAGTTTGGGAGACCCAGTACTTC.

The J gene is TRBJ2-7, the V gene TRBV9; 13 bases map to TRBD2. There are 15 residues in the CDR3. Germline CDR1 SGDLS, CDR2 YYNGEE. V gave up 3 bases and J gave up 3 bases; unmatched junction bases: 3. The CDR3 is CASSARLAGGYEQYF. The CDR3 DNA follows: TGTGCCAGCAGCGCCCGACTAGCGGGGGGCTACGAGCAGTACTTC.

This clonotype was seen many times. The rearrangement uses TRBV7-2 and TRBJ2-3; no firm D call. CDR1 and CDR2 (germline): SGHTA, FQGNSA. Trimming pared 5 bases from V and 3 bases from J, leaving 18 bases between. CDR3 size: 16 residues. CDR3 protein: CASSPPLRKETDTQYF. CDR3 nucleotide sequence: TGTGCCAGCAGCCCCCCTTTGAGGAAAGAAACAGATACGCAGTATTTT. The full variable domain, rest sourced from reference TRBV7-2 and TRBJ2-3, is GAGVSQSPSNKVTEKGKDVELRCDPISGHTALYWYRQSLGQGLEFLIYFQGNSAPDKSGLPSDRFSAERTGGSVSTLTIQRTQQEDSAVYLCASSPPLRKETDTQYFGPGTRLTVL.

Only a few counts were recorded for this clonotype. V is TRBV7-2 and J is TRBJ2-2; D may be TRBD2 (6 bases). The V and J ends lost 3 bases and 5 bases respectively, with 13 bases between them. The germline V gene has CDR1 SGHTA and CDR2 FQGNSA. This CDR3 spans 15 amino acids. The CDR3 loop is CASSLSVGRTGELFF. CDR3 nucleotides: TGTGCCAGCAGCTTGTCCGTGGGGAGGACCGGGGAGCTGTTTTTT.

This clonotype was seen only a few times. The V and J genes are TRBV2 and TRBJ1-6; tentative D call: TRBD1 (6 bases). From germline, CDR1 is SNHLY and CDR2 FYNNEI. The CDR3 totals 15 residues. V lost 6 bases and J lost 8, with 17 bases in between. The CDR3 here is CASRTTSGQDSPLHF. The CDR3, as DNA: TGTGCCAGCAGAACAACCTCGGGACAAGATTCACCCCTCCACTTT.

This clonotype was detected only a few times. The J gene is TRBJ1-5, the V gene TRBV28; 7 bases line up with TRBD1. The V gene's germline CDR1 is MDHEN and CDR2 SYDVKM. The CDR3 sequence is 13 residues long. CDR3 sequence reads: CATGELINQPQHF. The CDR3 DNA is TGTGCAACAGGGGAACTCATCAATCAGCCCCAGCATTTT.

The sample holds a few counts of this clonotype. The chain couples TRBV5-5 to TRBJ2-1; D might be TRBD1 or TRBD2, each matching 6 bases. This CDR3 spans 14 amino acids. CDR1 and CDR2 (germline): SGHKS, YYEKEE (reference sequence). Trimming left V 4 bases short and J 9 bases short, with 17 bases between. CDR3 in DNA: TGTGCCAGCAGCCTCAGAGGGGGGAGCCCTGAGCAGTTCTTC. This codes for CASSLRGGSPEQFF.

This clonotype showed up many times. This chain links TRBV20-1 with TRBJ2-1, with TRBD2 matching over 12 bases. The V gene end was trimmed by 3 bases and the J gene end by 7 bases; junction bases not matched to a gene: 13. This CDR3 is built from 17 residues. Germline CDR1 reads DFQATT; CDR2 reads SNEGSKA (reference sequence). The CDR3, as DNA: TGCAGTGCTAGCCGGCTAGCGGGAGGGGTTTTGTTGAATGAGCAGTTCTTC. Translated: CSASRLAGGVLLNEQFF.

This clonotype was seen a handful of times. The chain is built from TRBV11-2 and TRBJ2-3; 8 bases line up with TRBD2. With 3 bases clipped from V and 3 bases from J, the junction kept 8 bases outside the gene matches. The CDR3 is made up of 16 amino acids. Germline V lookup: CDR1 SGHAT, CDR2 FQNNGV. The CDR3 region is CASSFTSGGGTDTQYF. CDR3 DNA sequence: TGTGCCAGCAGCTTCACTAGCGGAGGGGGGACAGATACGCAGTATTTT. The whole variable domain, filled in from reference TRBV11-2 and TRBJ2-3, reads EAGVAQSPRYKIIEKRQSVAFWCNPISGHATLYWYQQILGQGPKLLIQFQNNGVVDDSQLPKDRFSAERLKGVDSTLKIQPAKLEDSAVYLCASSFTSGGGTDTQYFGPGTRLTVL.

This clonotype was counted only a few times. V and J are TRBV5-1 and TRBJ1-1; D not resolved. Germline V gene sequence: CDR1 SGHRS, CDR2 YFSETQ. The CDR3 length is 14 residues. V was pared by 3 bases and J by 10 bases, with 19 bases between. The DNA for the CDR3 is TGCGCCAGCAGCTCAATATGGGAGCATGGAAGAGCTTTCTTT. It encodes CASSSIWEHGRAFF.

This clonotype was counted a few times. The chain employs TRBV14 and TRBJ2-1; no firm D call. V was trimmed by 2 bases and J by 4 bases, leaving 12 bases between them. Germline V CDR1 and CDR2: SGHDN, FVKESK. The CDR3 extends over 15 amino acids. Here the CDR3 DNA reads TGTGCCAGCAGCCAAAATGCGGTCCTATACAATGAGCAGTTCTTC. Its translation is CASSQNAVLYNEQFF.

This clonotype was counted between two and nine times. The rearrangement joins TRBV9 to TRBJ2-2; 7 nucleotides align to TRBD1. Trimming at V came to 3 bases and at J to 0 bases, leaving 17 bases not matched to a gene. The CDR3 has 20 amino acids. The germline V gene encodes CDR1 SGDLS and CDR2 YYNGEE. The CDR3 reads CASSGPSGTDPYANTGELFF. Written as DNA, the CDR3 is TGTGCCAGCAGCGGTCCATCCGGGACAGACCCTTACGCGAACACCGGGGAGCTGTTTTTT.